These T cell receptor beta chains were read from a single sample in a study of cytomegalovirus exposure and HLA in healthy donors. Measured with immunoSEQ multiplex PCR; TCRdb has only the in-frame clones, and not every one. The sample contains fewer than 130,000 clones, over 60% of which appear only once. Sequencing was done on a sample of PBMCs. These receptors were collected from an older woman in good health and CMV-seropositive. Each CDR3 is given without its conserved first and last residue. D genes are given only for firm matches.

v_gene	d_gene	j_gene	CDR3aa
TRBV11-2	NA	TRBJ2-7	ASSLGLRDFDEQY
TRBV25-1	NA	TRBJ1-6	ASSPRLPSRSPLH
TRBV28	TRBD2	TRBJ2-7	ASGLAYEQY
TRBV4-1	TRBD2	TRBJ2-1	ASTFAPAGTYNEQF
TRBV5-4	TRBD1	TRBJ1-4	ASSLGQGATNEKLF
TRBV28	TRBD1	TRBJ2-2	ASSSPGTGMNTGELF
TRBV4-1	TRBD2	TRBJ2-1	ASSQVTSGTYNEQF
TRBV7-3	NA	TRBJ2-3	ASSFGGVTDTQY
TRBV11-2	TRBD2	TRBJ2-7	ASRGLAVPYEQY
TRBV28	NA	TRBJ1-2	ASSSDTYGYT
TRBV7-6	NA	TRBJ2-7	ASSLGQGTYEQY
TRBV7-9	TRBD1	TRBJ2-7	ASSFSSGTVTYEQY
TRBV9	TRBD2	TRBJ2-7	ASSPRGSSGSYEQY
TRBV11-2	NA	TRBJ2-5	ASSSRLSGRWETQY
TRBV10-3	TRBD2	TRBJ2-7	AISHGTSGYEQY
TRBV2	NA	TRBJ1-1	ASSVRRGETEAF
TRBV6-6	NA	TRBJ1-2	ASRTDSYGYT
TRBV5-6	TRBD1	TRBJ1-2	ASSWLDRENYGYT
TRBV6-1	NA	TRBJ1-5	ASRIGLINQPQH
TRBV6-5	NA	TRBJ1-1	ASRPYIRYDTEAF
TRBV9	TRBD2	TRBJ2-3	ASSVVGTSGTDTQY
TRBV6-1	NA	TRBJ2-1	ASSEYWGGTLNNEQF
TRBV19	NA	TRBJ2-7	ASSIQANSYEQY
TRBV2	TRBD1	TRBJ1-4	ASSAGPGQGFATNEKLF
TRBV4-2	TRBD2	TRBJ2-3	ASSQGSSGGTDTQY
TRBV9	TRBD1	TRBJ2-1	ASSVLTGAPYNEQF
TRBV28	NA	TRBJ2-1	ASSSVGSNEQF
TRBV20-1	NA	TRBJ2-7	SATDYHEQY
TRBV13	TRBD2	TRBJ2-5	ASSLRLAGLQETQY
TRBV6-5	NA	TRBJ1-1	ASSPQGHTEAF
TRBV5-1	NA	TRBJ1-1	ASSLSGVDTEAF
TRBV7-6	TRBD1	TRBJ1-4	ASSPQTGVGEKLF
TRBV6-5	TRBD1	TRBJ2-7	ASRYQGAYEQY
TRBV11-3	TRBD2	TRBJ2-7	ASSLLWREDRDYEQY
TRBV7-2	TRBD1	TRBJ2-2	ASSLDPRGPTGELF
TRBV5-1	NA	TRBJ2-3	ASSPTALSSTDTQY
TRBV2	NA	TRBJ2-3	ASSDWGESTDTQY
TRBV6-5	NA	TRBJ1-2	ASSRRQGSGYT
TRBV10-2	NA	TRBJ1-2	ASSGVAGDGYT
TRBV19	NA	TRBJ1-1	ASREQGAGEAF
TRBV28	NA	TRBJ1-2	ASSLNLDYGYT
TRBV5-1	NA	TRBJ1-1	ASSLGGGHSGEAF
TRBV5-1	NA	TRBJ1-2	ASSWAPDSYGYT
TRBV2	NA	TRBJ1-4	ASKGVLGEKLF
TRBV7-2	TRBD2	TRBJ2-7	ASSFRTSGRGEQY
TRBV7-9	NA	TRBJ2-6	ASSPPPYGGSGANVLT
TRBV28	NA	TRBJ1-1	ASSSGSTEAF
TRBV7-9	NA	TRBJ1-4	ASSLAKGWANEKLF
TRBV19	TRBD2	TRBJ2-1	ASMRWTSGNNEQF
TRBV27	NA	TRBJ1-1	ASSLVSLNTEAF
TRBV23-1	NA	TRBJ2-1	ASSQSIGLGGEQF